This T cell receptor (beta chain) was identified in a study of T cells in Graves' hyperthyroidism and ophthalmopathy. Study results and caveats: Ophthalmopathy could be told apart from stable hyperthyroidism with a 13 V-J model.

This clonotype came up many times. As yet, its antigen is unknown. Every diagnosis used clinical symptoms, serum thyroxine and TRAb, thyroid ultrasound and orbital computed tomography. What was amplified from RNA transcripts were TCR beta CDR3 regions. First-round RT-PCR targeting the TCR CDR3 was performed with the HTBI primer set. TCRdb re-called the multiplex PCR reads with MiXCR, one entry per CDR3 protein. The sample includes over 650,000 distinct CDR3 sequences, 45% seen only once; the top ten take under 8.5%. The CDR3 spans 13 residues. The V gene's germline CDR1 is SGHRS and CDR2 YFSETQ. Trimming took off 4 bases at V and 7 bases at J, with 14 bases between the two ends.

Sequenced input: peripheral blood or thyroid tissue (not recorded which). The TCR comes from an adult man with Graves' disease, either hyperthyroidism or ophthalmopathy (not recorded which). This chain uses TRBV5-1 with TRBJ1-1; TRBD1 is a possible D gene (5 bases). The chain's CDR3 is CASSVTEGFEAFF. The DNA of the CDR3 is TGCGCCAGCAGCGTCACTGAGGGGTTTGAAGCTTTCTTT.